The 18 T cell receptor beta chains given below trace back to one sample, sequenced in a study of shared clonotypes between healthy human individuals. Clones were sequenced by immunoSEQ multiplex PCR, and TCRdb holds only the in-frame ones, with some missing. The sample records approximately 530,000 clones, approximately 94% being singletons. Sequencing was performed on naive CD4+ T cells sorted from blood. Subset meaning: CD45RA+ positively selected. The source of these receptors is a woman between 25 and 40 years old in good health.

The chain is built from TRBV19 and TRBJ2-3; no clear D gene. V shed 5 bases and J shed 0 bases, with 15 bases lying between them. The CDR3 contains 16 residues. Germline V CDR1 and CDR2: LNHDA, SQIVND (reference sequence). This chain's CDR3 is CASSVGPRASTDTQYF. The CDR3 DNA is TGTGCCAGTAGTGTCGGACCTCGGGCCAGCACAGATACGCAGTATTTT.

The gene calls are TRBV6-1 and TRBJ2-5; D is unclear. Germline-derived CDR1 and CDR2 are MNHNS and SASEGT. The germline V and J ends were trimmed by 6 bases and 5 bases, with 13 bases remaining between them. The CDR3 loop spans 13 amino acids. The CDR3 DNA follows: TGTGCCAGCAGAGGACCCCGGTTGGAGACCCAGTACTTC. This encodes CASRGPRLETQYF.

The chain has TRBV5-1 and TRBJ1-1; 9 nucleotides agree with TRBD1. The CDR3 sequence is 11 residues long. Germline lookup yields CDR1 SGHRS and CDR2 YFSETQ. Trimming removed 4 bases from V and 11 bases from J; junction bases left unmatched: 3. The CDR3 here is CASSPGQGAFF. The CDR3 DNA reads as TGCGCCAGCAGCCCCGGACAGGGGGCTTTCTTT.

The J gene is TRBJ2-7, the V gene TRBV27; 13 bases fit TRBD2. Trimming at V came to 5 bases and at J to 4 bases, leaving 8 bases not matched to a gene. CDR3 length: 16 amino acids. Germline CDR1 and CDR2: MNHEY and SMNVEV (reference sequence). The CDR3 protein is CASSPTSGRAYYEQYF. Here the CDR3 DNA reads TGTGCCAGCAGTCCAACTAGCGGGAGGGCCTATTACGAGCAGTACTTC.

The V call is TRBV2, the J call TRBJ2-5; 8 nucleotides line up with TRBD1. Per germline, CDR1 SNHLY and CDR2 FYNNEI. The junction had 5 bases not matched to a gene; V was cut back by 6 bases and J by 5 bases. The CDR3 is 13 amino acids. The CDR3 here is CASSGTGGETQYF. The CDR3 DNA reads TGTGCCAGCAGCGGAACAGGGGGGGAGACCCAGTACTTC.

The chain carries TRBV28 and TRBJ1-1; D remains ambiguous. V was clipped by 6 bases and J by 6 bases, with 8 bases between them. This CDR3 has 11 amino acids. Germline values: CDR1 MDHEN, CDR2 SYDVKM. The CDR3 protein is CASRADPEAFF. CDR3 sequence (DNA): TGTGCCAGCAGGGCAGACCCTGAAGCTTTCTTT.

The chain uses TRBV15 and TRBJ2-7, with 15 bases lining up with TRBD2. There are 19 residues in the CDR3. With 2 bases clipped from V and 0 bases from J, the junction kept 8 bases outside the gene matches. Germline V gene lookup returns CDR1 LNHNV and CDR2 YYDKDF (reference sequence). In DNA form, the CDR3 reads TGTGCCACCAGCAGAACCTCCGGGACTAGCGGGAGGATCTCCTACGAGCAGTACTTC. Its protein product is CATSRTSGTSGRISYEQYF.

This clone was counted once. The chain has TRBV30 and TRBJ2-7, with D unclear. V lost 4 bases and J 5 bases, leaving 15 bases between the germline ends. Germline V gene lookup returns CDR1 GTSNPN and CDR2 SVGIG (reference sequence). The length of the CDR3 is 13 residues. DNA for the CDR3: TGTGCCTGGAATTGGTTACGCCATGACGAGCAGTACTTC. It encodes CAWNWLRHDEQYF.

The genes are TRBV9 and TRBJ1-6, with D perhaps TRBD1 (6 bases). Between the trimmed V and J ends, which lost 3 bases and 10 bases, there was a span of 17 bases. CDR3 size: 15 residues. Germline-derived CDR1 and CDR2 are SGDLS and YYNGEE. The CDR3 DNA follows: TGTGCCAGCAGCGGAGAAACAGGGAGAGGGTCACCCCTCCACTTT. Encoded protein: CASSGETGRGSPLHF.

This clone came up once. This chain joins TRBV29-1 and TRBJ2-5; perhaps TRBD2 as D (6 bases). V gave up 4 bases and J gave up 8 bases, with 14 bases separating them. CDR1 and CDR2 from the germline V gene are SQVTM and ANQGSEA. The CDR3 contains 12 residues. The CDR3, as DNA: TGCAGCGTTGCGACTAGTGAAGGAACCCAGTACTTC. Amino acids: CSVATSEGTQYF.

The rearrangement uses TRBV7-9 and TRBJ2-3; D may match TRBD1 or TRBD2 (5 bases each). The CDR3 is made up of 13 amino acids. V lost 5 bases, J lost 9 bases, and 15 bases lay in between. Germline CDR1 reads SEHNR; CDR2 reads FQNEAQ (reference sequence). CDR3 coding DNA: TGTGCCAGCAGCCCCGGGACGTCGCCGACGCAGTATTTT. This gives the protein CASSPGTSPTQYF. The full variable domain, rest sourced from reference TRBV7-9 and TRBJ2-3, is DTGVSQNPRHKITKRGQNVTFRCDPISEHNRLYWYRQTLGQGPEFLTYFQNEAQLEKSRLLSDRFSAERPKGSFSTLEIQRTEQGDSAMYLCASSPGTSPTQYFGPGTRLTVL.

CDR3 sequence (DNA): TGTGCCAGCAGTCGCCTACTAGCGGGAGGGCCTTTTGAGCAGTTCTTC. Translation gives CASSRLLAGGPFEQFF. The rearrangement links TRBV27 to TRBJ2-1; 13 bases fit TRBD2. CDR3 size: 16 residues. CDR1 and CDR2 from the germline V gene are MNHEY and SMNVEV (reference sequence). J gave up 9 bases and V 5 bases, and 10 bases lay outside the gene matches.

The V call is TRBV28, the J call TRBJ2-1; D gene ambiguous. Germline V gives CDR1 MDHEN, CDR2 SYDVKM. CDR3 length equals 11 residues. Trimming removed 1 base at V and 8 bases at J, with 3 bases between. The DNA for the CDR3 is TGTGCCAGCAGTTTATTCCATGAGCAGTTCTTC. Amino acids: CASSLFHEQFF.

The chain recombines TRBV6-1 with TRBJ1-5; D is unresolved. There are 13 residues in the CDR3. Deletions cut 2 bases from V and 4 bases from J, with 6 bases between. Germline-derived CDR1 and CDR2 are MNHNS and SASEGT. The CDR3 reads CASSESMNQPQHF. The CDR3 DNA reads TGTGCCAGCAGTGAATCTATGAATCAGCCCCAGCATTTT.

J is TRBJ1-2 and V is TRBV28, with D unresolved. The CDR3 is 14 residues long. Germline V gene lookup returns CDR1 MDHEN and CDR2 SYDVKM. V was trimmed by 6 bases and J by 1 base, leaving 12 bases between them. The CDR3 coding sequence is TGTGCCAGCAGCTCCGGAGGGATTAACTATGGCTACACCTTC. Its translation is CASSSGGINYGYTF.

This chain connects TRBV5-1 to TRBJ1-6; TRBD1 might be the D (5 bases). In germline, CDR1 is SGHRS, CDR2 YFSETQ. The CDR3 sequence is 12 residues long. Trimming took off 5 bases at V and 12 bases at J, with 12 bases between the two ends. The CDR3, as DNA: TGCGCCAGCAGGACCGGGACCGGACCCCTCCACTTT. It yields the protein CASRTGTGPLHF.

This CDR3 reads CASSLGLAGTGEQYF. The CDR3 region has the DNA TGTGCCAGCAGTTTAGGGCTAGCGGGAACGGGAGAGCAGTACTTC. The chain combines TRBV28 with TRBJ2-7; 9 bases line up with TRBD2. The V gene's germline CDR1 is MDHEN and CDR2 SYDVKM. The CDR3 spans 15 residues. The junction had 9 bases not matched to a gene; V was cut back by 2 bases and J by 7 bases.

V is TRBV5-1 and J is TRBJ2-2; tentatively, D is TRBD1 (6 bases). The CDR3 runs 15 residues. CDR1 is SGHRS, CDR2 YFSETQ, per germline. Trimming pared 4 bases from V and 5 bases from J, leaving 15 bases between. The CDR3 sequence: CASSTILGQTGELFF. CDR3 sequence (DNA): TGCGCCAGCAGCACCATCCTAGGACAGACCGGGGAGCTGTTTTTT. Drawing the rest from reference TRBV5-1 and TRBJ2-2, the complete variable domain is KAGVTQTPRYLIKTRGQQVTLSCSPISGHRSVSWYQQTPGQGLQFLFEYFSETQRNKGNFPGRFSGRQFSNSRSEMNVSTLELGDSALYLCASSTILGQTGELFFGEGSRLTVL.